These T cell receptor beta chains were read from a single sample in a study of post-analysis software for immune sequencing data. Each CDR3 protein gets one entry after TCRdb re-called the PCR reads with MiXCR. In the table there are more than 500,000 distinct CDR3 sequences, under 40% of which are singletons. Sequences were obtained from blood. These receptors all come from a girl aged 2 to 17 with multiple sclerosis. CDR3s include the opening cysteine and the closing phenylalanine or tryptophan. D genes are given only for firm matches. Expanded clones get a size class; other rows say once, few or many, or leave the size out.

clone_size	d_call	v_call	j_call	cdr3_aa	cdr3_nt
.	.	TRBV7-6	TRBJ1-2	CASSLSSGALNYGYTF	TGTGCCAGCAGCTTAAGCTCTGGGGCTCTAAACTATGGCTACACCTTC
.	.	TRBV19	TRBJ1-6	CASRPGGGTRSPLHF	TGTGCCAGTAGACCCGGCGGAGGGACTCGATCACCCCTCCACTTT
.	TRBD1	TRBV11-2	TRBJ1-5	CASSLTGKGNQPQHF	TGTGCCAGCAGCTTGACAGGGAAGGGCAATCAGCCCCAGCATTTT
.	TRBD1	TRBV13	TRBJ2-6	CASSPMLGQLSYSGANVLTF	TGTGCCAGCAGCCCCATGTTGGGACAGCTATCCTACTCTGGGGCCAACGTCCTGACTTTC
once	.	TRBV28	TRBJ2-7	CASSPPGNPAYEQYF	TGTGCCAGCAGCCCTCCCGGGAATCCTGCCTACGAGCAGTACTTC
.	.	TRBV27	TRBJ1-2	CVSSLESNYGYTF	TGTGTCAGCAGTTTAGAGTCTAACTATGGCTACACCTTC
few	TRBD2	TRBV9	TRBJ2-1	CASSVLLAGGNEQFF	TGTGCCAGCAGCGTACTTCTAGCGGGGGGGAATGAGCAGTTCTTC
.	.	TRBV21-1	TRBJ2-4	CASSNDRHGGIAKNIQYF	TGTGCCAGCAGCAACGATCGTCATGGAGGGATAGCCAAAAACATTCAGTACTTC
.	TRBD2	TRBV5-1	TRBJ2-3	CASSLWLAGVSADTQYF	TGCGCCAGCAGCTTGTGGCTAGCGGGGGTATCAGCAGATACGCAGTATTTT
.	.	TRBV14	TRBJ1-2	CASSQDGPSNYGYTF	TGCGCCAGCAGCCAAGATGGACCGAGCAACTATGGCTACACCTTC
.	TRBD1	TRBV7-2	TRBJ1-1	CASSLGFSGTGTEAFF	TGTGCCAGCAGCTTAGGATTTTCCGGGACAGGGACTGAAGCTTTCTTT
.	TRBD1	TRBV6-5	TRBJ2-7	CASGPPLGQTRYEQYF	TGTGCCAGCGGACCCCCACTGGGACAGACCCGTTACGAGCAGTACTTC
.	.	TRBV6-5	TRBJ2-3	CASSYGTHSYTDTQYF	TGTGCCAGCAGTTACGGGACCCACTCTTACACAGATACGCAGTATTTT
.	.	TRBV27	TRBJ2-5	CASSSGQPLVRYF	TGTGCCAGCAGCTCAGGACAGCCTTTAGTGCGGTACTTC
.	.	TRBV29-1	TRBJ1-5	CSVQGDSNQPQHF	TGCAGCGTTCAAGGGGATAGCAATCAGCCCCAGCATTTT
few	TRBD2	TRBV27	TRBJ2-3	CASSLGLAGAGTDTQYF	TGTGCCAGCAGTTTAGGTTTAGCGGGGGCAGGGACAGATACGCAGTATTTT
once	.	TRBV7-3	TRBJ2-3	CASSSSPAKRMDTQYF	TGTGCCAGCAGCTCGTCTCCGGCCAAGCGGATGGATACGCAGTATTTT
few	.	TRBV6-5	TRBJ2-3	CASSYSRGYTQYF	TGTGCCAGCAGTTACTCGCGAGGATATACGCAGTATTTT
few	TRBD1	TRBV5-1	TRBJ2-6	CASSPGDRAGANVLTF	TGCGCCAGCAGTCCCGGGGACAGGGCTGGGGCCAACGTCCTGACTTTC
.	TRBD2	TRBV14	TRBJ2-1	CASSQYQRGGYLSYNEQFF	TGTGCCAGCAGCCAATACCAGCGGGGGGGCTACCTGTCCTACAATGAGCAGTTCTTC
.	.	TRBV6-5	TRBJ1-1	CASRAAGLGLSMEAFF	TGTGCCAGCAGGGCCGCAGGCTTGGGCTTAAGCATGGAAGCTTTCTTT
many	.	TRBV20-1	TRBJ2-5	CSAGGLQVGTQYF	TGCAGTGCAGGGGGACTACAAGTGGGGACCCAGTACTTC
.	TRBD1	TRBV4-1	TRBJ1-1	CASSRAGTGGRDTEAFF	TGCGCCAGCAGCCGGGCCGGGACAGGGGGAAGAGATACTGAAGCTTTCTTT
many	.	TRBV6-6	TRBJ2-1	CASSYSGDEQFF	TGTGCCAGCAGTTACTCGGGAGATGAGCAGTTCTTC
many	TRBD2	TRBV7-3	TRBJ2-3	CASGGADTQYF	TGTGCCTCCGGGGGGGCAGATACGCAGTATTTT
.	.	TRBV7-9	TRBJ1-3	CANSGTDSGNTIYF	TGTGCCAACTCCGGGACCGACTCTGGAAACACCATATATTTT
.	.	TRBV7-8	TRBJ2-7	CASGLVNYSPEQYF	TGTGCCAGCGGCTTAGTAAATTACAGCCCCGAGCAGTACTTC
.	.	TRBV2	TRBJ1-5	CASSEPYSNQPQHF	TGTGCCAGCAGTGAGCCGTATAGCAATCAGCCCCAGCATTTT
.	TRBD1	TRBV4-1	TRBJ2-7	CASSTGQVDTYEQYF	TGCGCCAGCAGCACTGGACAGGTCGATACCTACGAGCAGTACTTC
few	.	TRBV5-1	TRBJ2-7	CASSSPGPGGSEQYF	TGCGCCAGCAGCTCGCCGGGACCAGGAGGCAGCGAGCAGTACTTC
.	.	TRBV19	TRBJ1-2	CATLRGAYGYTF	TGTGCCACCCTAAGGGGCGCCTATGGCTACACCTTC
few	.	TRBV5-5	TRBJ2-1	CAGSFNPLALGDEQFF	TGTGCCGGCAGCTTTAACCCTCTGGCCCTAGGGGATGAGCAGTTCTTC
.	.	TRBV12-3/TRBV12-4	TRBJ1-1	CASSLSPRLGEAFF	TGTGCCAGCAGTTTAAGCCCCCGTCTCGGGGAAGCTTTCTTT
few	.	TRBV20-1	TRBJ2-1	CSAHYNEQFF	TGCAGTGCGCATTACAATGAGCAGTTCTTC
.	.	TRBV12-3/TRBV12-4	TRBJ2-7	CASSAWGYKGRYF	TGTGCCAGCAGCGCTTGGGGGTATAAGGGGCGGTACTTC
.	TRBD2	TRBV28	TRBJ2-7	CASSLPAGAAYEQYF	TGTGCCAGCAGTTTACCAGCGGGGGCCGCCTACGAGCAGTACTTC
.	.	TRBV20-1	TRBJ2-3	CSAKAGTDTQYF	TGCAGTGCCAAGGCTGGCACAGATACGCAGTATTTT
.	.	TRBV7-6	TRBJ2-5	CASSLMAGILLGETQYF	TGTGCCAGCAGCTTAATGGCAGGGATCTTGTTAGGAGAGACCCAGTACTTC
few	.	TRBV12-3/TRBV12-4	TRBJ2-7	CASSPLGTFYEQYF	TGTGCCAGCAGTCCTCTCGGGACTTTCTACGAGCAGTACTTC
few	TRBD1	TRBV7-3	TRBJ2-1	CASSPGTGVWNEQFF	TGTGCCAGCAGCCCCGGGACAGGGGTATGGAATGAGCAGTTCTTC
.	TRBD1	TRBV20-1	TRBJ1-5	CSTRQGGQPQHF	TGCAGTACACGACAGGGAGGTCAGCCCCAGCATTTT
few	TRBD2	TRBV7-2	TRBJ2-3	CASSLAAASGGGAPTQYF	TGTGCCAGCAGCTTAGCGGCCGCTAGCGGGGGGGGTGCGCCTACGCAGTATTTT
few	TRBD1	TRBV6-5	TRBJ1-5	CASSYKPPLTGLGNQPQHF	TGTGCCAGCAGTTACAAACCACCCTTGACAGGGTTGGGCAATCAGCCCCAGCATTTT
few	.	TRBV3-1	TRBJ1-1	CASSHGWSMGTEAFF	TGTGCCAGCAGCCACGGATGGAGTATGGGCACTGAAGCTTTCTTT
.	TRBD2	TRBV11-2	TRBJ2-4	CAGSSMTSLGKNIQYF	TGTGCCGGCAGCTCCATGACTAGCTTGGGCAAAAACATTCAGTACTTC
few	.	TRBV5-1	TRBJ1-1	CASSPEDLNTEAFF	TGCGCCAGCAGCCCGGAGGACCTGAACACTGAAGCTTTCTTT
.	TRBD1	TRBV7-3	TRBJ1-4	CASSSTGGIGEKLFF	TGTGCCAGCAGCTCAACAGGGGGCATAGGTGAAAAACTGTTTTTT
few	.	TRBV5-1	TRBJ2-1	CASRTDSSYNEQFF	TGCGCCAGCCGGACGGATAGCTCCTACAATGAGCAGTTCTTC